A single sample is the source of the 10 T cell receptor beta chains below, sequenced in a study of blood T cell repertoires in COVID-19. Sequencing used immunoSEQ multiplex PCR; TCRdb keeps in-frame clones, though not all of them. Here the sample spans some 460,000 clones, around 90% being singletons. Sequences were obtained from PBMCs or T cells enriched from blood (not recorded which). The receptor set was obtained from a woman aged 18 to 35 who had recovered from COVID-19.

In the case of this clone: The same CDR3 arises from other DNA sequences in this sample as well. This chain connects TRBV7-2 to TRBJ1-1, with D tentatively TRBD1 (6 bases). The CDR3 is 15 residues long. The V and J ends lost 6 bases and 1 base respectively, with 15 bases between them. Per germline, CDR1 SGHTA and CDR2 FQGNSA. The CDR3: CASSLQGRGNTEAFF. The CDR3, as DNA: TGTGCCAGCAGTCTCCAGGGGAGAGGGAACACTGAAGCTTTCTTT.

The V gene is TRBV5-1, the J gene TRBJ1-1; 7 positions agree with TRBD1. The CDR3 consists of 12 residues. Germline V gives CDR1 SGHRS, CDR2 YFSETQ. The V gene end was trimmed by 5 bases and the J gene end by 6 bases; junction bases not matched to a gene: 4. CDR3 amino acids: CASSPGQAEAFF. In DNA form, the CDR3 reads TGCGCCAGCAGTCCCGGACAGGCTGAAGCTTTCTTT.

The chain uses TRBV21-1 and TRBJ1-1. TRBV21-1 is a pseudogene locus. The CDR3 has 14 amino acids. In DNA form, the CDR3 reads TGTGCCAGCAGCAAAAGGGGACTCTGGAGGTGTGCTTTCTTT. It codes for CASSKRGLWRCAFF.

The rearrangement joins TRBV28 to TRBJ1-2; TRBD1 matches at 9 bases. V shed 1 base and J 6 bases; nucleotides not matched to a gene: 3. Germline V gives CDR1 MDHEN, CDR2 SYDVKM. CDR3 length equals 14 residues. CDR3: CASSLYRGRDGYTF. CDR3 nucleotide sequence: TGTGCCAGCAGTTTATACAGGGGGCGCGATGGCTACACCTTC.

The rearrangement links TRBV7-9 to TRBJ2-7, with 7 nucleotides matching TRBD2. The germline CDR1 and CDR2 sequences are SEHNR and FQNEAQ (reference sequence). Germline trimming cut 2 bases from V and 3 bases from J; bases unmatched to any gene: 4. The CDR3 runs to 14 residues. DNA of the CDR3: TGTGCCAGCAGCTTAAGTGGACTAGACTACGAGCAGTACTTC. This encodes CASSLSGLDYEQYF.

This clone occurred a few times. The rearrangement links TRBV25-1 to TRBJ2-1, with D maybe TRBD1 (6 bases). Trimming stripped 5 bases from V and 6 bases from J, with 23 bases between. Germline assignment: CDR1 MGHDK and CDR2 SYGVNS. There are 17 residues in the CDR3. CDR3 protein: CASSKMGPLQGVNEQFF. The CDR3 DNA is TGTGCCAGCAGTAAAATGGGCCCTCTACAGGGAGTCAATGAGCAGTTCTTC.

The V call is TRBV28, the J call TRBJ2-3, with D possibly matching TRBD2 (7 bases). Per the germline V gene, CDR1 is MDHEN and CDR2 is SYDVKM. The CDR3 is made up of 15 amino acids. V was cut by 7 bases and J by 2 bases, with 16 bases left in between. This CDR3 is CASIMGGQTTDTQYF. The CDR3 DNA sequence: TGTGCCAGCATAATGGGGGGGCAGACCACAGATACGCAGTATTTT.

In DNA form, the CDR3 reads TGCGCCAGCAGCCAAACTCTCCCGAATGGTAATTCACCCCTCCACTTT. Protein: CASSQTLPNGNSPLHF. V is TRBV4-1 and J is TRBJ1-6; D gene uncertain. Trimming stripped 2 bases from V and 6 bases from J, with 14 bases between. Per germline, CDR1 MGHRA and CDR2 YSYEKL. The CDR3 spans 16 residues.

The chain couples TRBV3-1 (or the pseudogene TRBV3-2) to TRBJ1-1; possible D gene TRBD1, 5 bases. The V gene's germline CDR1 is LGHDT and CDR2 YNNKEL (reference sequence). This CDR3 is 15 amino acids long. Trimming removed 4 bases from V and 3 bases from J, with 15 bases in between. The CDR3 sequence is CASSPPAGGDTEAFF. The CDR3 nucleotides read TGTGCCAGCAGCCCACCGGCGGGGGGGGACACTGAAGCTTTCTTT.

This chain uses TRBV7-2 with TRBJ2-3; no reliable D call. Deletions cut 1 base from V and 10 bases from J, with 9 bases between. CDR1 is SGHTA, CDR2 FQGNSA, per germline. The CDR3 is 12 residues long. CDR3 in DNA: TGTGCCAGCAGCTTAGAGTCGATAGCGCAGTATTTT. Protein sequence: CASSLESIAQYF.